The next 10 T cell receptor beta chains were all read from a single sample in a study of a mutant IDH1 vaccine in newly diagnosed glioma. No antigen is known for these receptors. Data came from immunoSEQ multiplex PCR; TCRdb stores just in-frame clones and leaves some out. The profile shows about 34,000 clones, 85% to 90% of them singletons. The time point is: week 47, end of study. Doses comprised 300 ug of mutant IDH1 20-mer peptide each, plus topical imiquimod. The source material was PBMCs, sampled from a glioma patient whose treatment included an IDH1 peptide vaccine. The receptors were gathered from a woman between 25 and 40 years old with glioma.

V and J are TRBV2 and TRBJ1-2; TRBD1 is a possible D gene (6 bases). The CDR3 contains 13 residues. CDR1 and CDR2 from the germline V gene are SNHLY and FYNNEI. Trimming took off 7 bases at V and 8 bases at J, with 17 bases between the two ends. In DNA, the CDR3 is TGTGCCAGCACCTTACAGGGCGAAGGCGGCTACACCTTC. It translates to CASTLQGEGGYTF.

Remarks on this clone: A read error may produce the germline difference seen at one junction end. V usage is TRBV29-1 and J usage is TRBJ2-3; 7 bases fit TRBD2. CDR1 and CDR2 (germline): SQVTM, ANQGSEA. This CDR3 spans 12 amino acids. The CDR3 protein is CSVARESGDQDF. CDR3 bases: TGCAGCGTGGCGCGAGAGAGCGGGGACCAGGATTTT.

This clone was detected once. V and J are TRBV18 and TRBJ2-7, with 7 positions matching TRBD1. CDR1 and CDR2 from the germline V gene are KGHSH and LQKENI. V was pared by 6 bases and J by 5 bases, with 4 bases of the junction left unmatched. The CDR3 is 12 residues long. CDR3 DNA: TGTGCCAGCTCCCTCGACAGGGACGAGCAGTACTTC. Its protein product is CASSLDRDEQYF.

This chain connects TRBV9 to TRBJ2-2, with TRBD2 matching over 7 bases. The CDR3 has 17 residues. The germline gives CDR1 SGDLS, CDR2 YYNGEE. The V and J ends lost 3 bases and 2 bases, in that order; junction bases with no gene match: 10. The CDR3 region has the DNA TGTGCCAGCAGCGCCCGACGCCGGGGGGTCAACACCGGGGAGCTGTTTTTT. Its protein is CASSARRRGVNTGELFF.

The chain uses TRBV2 and TRBJ1-6; D is uncertain. The germline V and J ends were trimmed by 4 bases and 8 bases, with 15 bases remaining between them. CDR3 length: 15 residues. Germline V gene lookup returns CDR1 SNHLY and CDR2 FYNNEI. The CDR3 is CASSGRSGRDSPLHF. The DNA for the CDR3 is TGTGCCAGCAGTGGCAGGTCCGGGCGAGATTCACCCCTCCACTTT.

CDR3 sequence reads: CASKAVLTPYEQYF. CDR3 nucleotide sequence: TGCGCCAGCAAGGCAGTCCTTACCCCCTACGAGCAGTACTTC. The chain recombines TRBV5-1 with TRBJ2-7; no reliable D call. Germline-derived CDR1 and CDR2 are SGHRS and YFSETQ. The CDR3 extends over 14 amino acids. V lost 6 bases, J lost 2 bases, and 15 bases lay in between.

This chain links TRBV30 with TRBJ2-3, with D perhaps matching TRBD2 (5 bases). Germline lookup yields CDR1 GTSNPN and CDR2 SVGIG (reference sequence). The length of the CDR3 is 16 residues. Deletions cut 4 bases from V and 2 bases from J, with 19 bases between. The DNA for the CDR3 is TGTGCCTGGAAGAATATCGGGCGGGCCACCACAGATACGCAGTATTTT. Protein: CAWKNIGRATTDTQYF.

This clone was picked up one time. The chain links TRBV30 to TRBJ2-7; D possibly uses TRBD1 or TRBD2 (6 bases each). The germline V gene has CDR1 GTSNPN and CDR2 SVGIG (reference sequence). Trimming cost V 3 bases and J 7 bases, with 16 bases left between them. The CDR3 consists of 13 residues. The CDR3 sequence is CAWSEGGPGEQYF. Written as DNA, the CDR3 is TGTGCCTGGAGCGAAGGGGGGCCCGGTGAGCAGTACTTC.

This clone has only one observation. The chain employs TRBV10-1 and TRBJ2-7; D possibly uses TRBD1 or TRBD2 (5 bases each). Between the trimmed V and J ends, which lost 3 bases and 4 bases, there was a span of 19 bases. The V gene's germline CDR1 is WNHNN and CDR2 SYGVQD (reference sequence). The CDR3 has 16 residues. The CDR3 region is CASSDPKTGTIYEQYF. The CDR3 DNA reads TGCGCCAGCAGTGATCCCAAAACCGGGACCATATACGAGCAGTACTTC.

The V gene is TRBV2, the J gene TRBJ1-5; 8 bases align to TRBD1. Germline V CDR1 and CDR2: SNHLY, FYNNEI. The CDR3 contains 16 residues. The J segment lost 5 bases and the V segment lost 6 bases, leaving 12 bases of the junction unmatched. CDR3 in DNA: TGTGCCAGCAGGGGGTTTAGACAGGGGTCCCATCAGCCCCAGCATTTT. Its protein product is CASRGFRQGSHQPQHF.